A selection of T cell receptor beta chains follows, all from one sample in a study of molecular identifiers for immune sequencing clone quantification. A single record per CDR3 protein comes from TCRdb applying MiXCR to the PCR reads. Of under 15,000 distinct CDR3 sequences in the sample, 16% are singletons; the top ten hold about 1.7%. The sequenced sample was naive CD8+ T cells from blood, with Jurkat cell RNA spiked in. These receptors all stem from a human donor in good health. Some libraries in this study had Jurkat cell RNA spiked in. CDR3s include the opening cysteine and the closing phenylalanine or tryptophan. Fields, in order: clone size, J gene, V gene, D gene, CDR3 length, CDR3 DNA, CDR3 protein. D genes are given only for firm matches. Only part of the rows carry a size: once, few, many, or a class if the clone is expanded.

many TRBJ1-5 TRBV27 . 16 TGTGCCAGCAGTCCCTTACTGACAGGTCACAATCAGCCCCAGCATTTT CASSPLLTGHNQPQHF
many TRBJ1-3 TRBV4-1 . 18 TGCGCCAGCAGCCCTCGGGGGGGGAGGACAACCTCTGGAAACACCATATATTTT CASSPRGGRTTSGNTIYF
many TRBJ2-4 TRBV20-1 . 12 TGCAGTGCTAGTCTTACATCGGACATTCAGTACTTC CSASLTSDIQYF
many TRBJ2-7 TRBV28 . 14 TGTGCCAGCAGTGCCATTTTGACCCCCTACGAGCAGTACTTC CASSAILTPYEQYF
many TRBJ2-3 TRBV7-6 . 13 TGTGCCAGCAGCGGAGGTGGGTCAGATACGCAGTATTTT CASSGGGSDTQYF
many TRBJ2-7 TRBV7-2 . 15 TGTGCCAGCAGCTTAGAGCCAGCACGGATGTACGAGCAGTACTTC CASSLEPARMYEQYF
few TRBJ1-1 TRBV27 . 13 TGTGCCAGCAGTTTATCGAAAGGGGGTGAAGCTTTCTTT CASSLSKGGEAFF
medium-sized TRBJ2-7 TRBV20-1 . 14 TGCAGTGCTAGACCCTATGAGAGCTCCTACGAGCAGTACTTC CSARPYESSYEQYF
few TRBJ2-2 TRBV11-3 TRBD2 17 TGTGCCAGCAGATATAGTGCACTAGCGGGAGCGGACGGGGAGCTGTTTTTT CASRYSALAGADGELFF
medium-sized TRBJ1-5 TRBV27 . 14 TGTGCCAGCAGTAGTGGTGCGATCAATCAGCCCCAGCATTTT CASSSGAINQPQHF
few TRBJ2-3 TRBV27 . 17 TGTGCCAGCAGTTTCTACACGGGGATCCCTTGGACAGATACGCAGTATTTT CASSFYTGIPWTDTQYF
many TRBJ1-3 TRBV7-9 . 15 TGTGCCAGCATAGCAGGACTCCCCCGCGGAAACACCATATATTTT CASIAGLPRGNTIYF
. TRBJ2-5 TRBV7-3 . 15 TGTGCCAGCAGCTTTGGTCTAATGGGGTCGGAGACCCAGTACTTC CASSFGLMGSETQYF
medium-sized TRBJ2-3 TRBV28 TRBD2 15 TGTGCCAGCAGCCTTAGCGGGAGGCTCACAGATACGCAGTATTTT CASSLSGRLTDTQYF
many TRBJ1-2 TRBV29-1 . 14 TGCAGCGTTGAAGAAGGAGGGCCGAACTATGGCTACACCTTC CSVEEGGPNYGYTF
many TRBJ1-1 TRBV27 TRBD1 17 TGTGCCAGCAGTTTATTGGGAACAGGGGGCCCCATAGGCGAAGCTTTCTTT CASSLLGTGGPIGEAFF
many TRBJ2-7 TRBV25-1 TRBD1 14 TGTGCCAGCAGTGAGGGACAGGCGCTCTACGAGCAGTACTTC CASSEGQALYEQYF
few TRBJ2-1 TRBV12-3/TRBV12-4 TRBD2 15 TGTGCCAGCAGTTCGACTAGCGGGAGGGCCTATGAGCAGTTCTTC CASSSTSGRAYEQFF
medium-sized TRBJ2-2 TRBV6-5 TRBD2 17 TGTGCCAGCAGTTACGTTAGCGGGAGTCTGTACACCGGGGAGCTGTTTTTT CASSYVSGSLYTGELFF
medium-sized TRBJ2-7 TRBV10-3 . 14 TGTGCCATCAGTGAGTCTGGCGGGAACACTGAGCAGTACTTC CAISESGGNTEQYF
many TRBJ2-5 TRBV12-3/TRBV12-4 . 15 TGTGCCAGCAGTTCCGCCCGGGGTTTCGGGGAGACCCAGTACTTC CASSSARGFGETQYF
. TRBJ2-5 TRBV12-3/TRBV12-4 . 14 TGTGCCAGCAGTCCCCCCGAGGGGCGCGAGACCCAGTACTTC CASSPPEGRETQYF
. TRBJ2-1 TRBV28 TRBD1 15 TGTGCCAGCAGTTTAGACAGGGGGGTTTACAATGAGCAGTTCTTC CASSLDRGVYNEQFF
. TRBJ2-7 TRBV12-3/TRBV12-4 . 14 TGTGCCAGCAGTTTAGGCCATCTCGCCTACGAGCAGTACTTC CASSLGHLAYEQYF
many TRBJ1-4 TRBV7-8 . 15 TGTGCCAGCAGCACCTGGACAGACCCTAATGAAAAACTGTTTTTT CASSTWTDPNEKLFF
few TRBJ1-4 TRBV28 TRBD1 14 TGTGCCACTTCACAGGGGACAAGATGGGAAAAACTGTTTTTT CATSQGTRWEKLFF
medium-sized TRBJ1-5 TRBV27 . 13 TGTGCCAGCAGTTTTCGAGGGAATCAGCCCCAGCATTTT CASSFRGNQPQHF
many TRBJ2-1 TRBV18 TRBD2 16 TGTGCCAGCTCACCATTAACTAGCGGGAGTTACAATGAGCAGTTCTTC CASSPLTSGSYNEQFF
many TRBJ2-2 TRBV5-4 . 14 TGTGCCAGCAGCCCCGGGACCACTACCGGGGAGCTGTTTTTT CASSPGTTTGELFF
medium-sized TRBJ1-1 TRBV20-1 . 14 TGCAGTGCTAGAGATCGATACGGGGGGCTTGAAGCTTTCTTT CSARDRYGGLEAFF
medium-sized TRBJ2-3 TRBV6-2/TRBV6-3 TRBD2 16 TGTGCCAGCAGTTTCTCCGCGCCAGCGGGACCAGATACGCAGTATTTT CASSFSAPAGPDTQYF
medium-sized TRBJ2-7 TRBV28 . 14 TGTGCCAGCAGTTTAGGACTAACAAACTACGAGCAGTACTTC CASSLGLTNYEQYF